These 28 T cell receptor beta chains share one sample of origin, sequenced in a study of early T cells in non-severe SARS-CoV-2 infection. Each CDR3 protein gets one entry after TCRdb re-called the 5' RACE reads with MiXCR. The sample records 55,000 to 70,000 distinct CDR3 sequences, around 4.2% being singletons. This material consisted of whole blood, taken at baseline. These receptors all come from an adult who was a healthcare worker with PCR-confirmed SARS-CoV-2 infection or an uninfected control (not recorded which). The donor label of this sample is uncertain.

This clonotype was observed many times. The chain links TRBV5-1 to TRBJ2-1; tentatively, D is TRBD2 (6 bases). Germline V gene lookup returns CDR1 SGHRS and CDR2 YFSETQ. The V end lost 0 bases, the J end lost 5 bases, and 12 bases lay between the germline ends. The CDR3 extends over 15 amino acids. The CDR3 bases are TGCGCCAGCAGCTTGGGACTAGGTCTCCACAATGAGCAGTTCTTC. Its protein product is CASSLGLGLHNEQFF. Using reference TRBV5-1 and TRBJ2-1 for the parts outside the CDR3, the full variable domain is KAGVTQTPRYLIKTRGQQVTLSCSPISGHRSVSWYQQTPGQGLQFLFEYFSETQRNKGNFPGRFSGRQFSNSRSEMNVSTLELGDSALYLCASSLGLGLHNEQFFGPGTRLTVL.

Turning to this clonotype: A read error is possible here, since a much larger clone lies one base away. The chain uses TRBV20-1 and TRBJ2-3, with TRBD2 matching over 14 bases. The trim removed 0 bases at V and 5 bases at J, leaving 7 bases unmatched. This CDR3 contains 17 residues. Germline V gene sequence: CDR1 DFQATT, CDR2 SNEGSKA (reference sequence). CDR3 bases: TGCAGTGCTAGAGATCGAAGACTAGCGGGGGGGATAGATACGCAGTATTTT. It yields the protein CSARDRRLAGGIDTQYF.

In this sample, this clonotype turned up many times. A read error may account for a junction end that differs from germline. The chain recombines TRBV6-2 or TRBV6-3 with TRBJ1-2; D is uncertain. Germline lookup yields CDR1 MNHEY and CDR2 SVGEGT. This CDR3 comprises 12 residues. The CDR3 DNA is TGTGCCACCAGTCAGAATAACTATGGCTACACCTTC. Protein: CATSQNNYGYTF.

This clonotype has at least ten counts. The chain recombines TRBV19 with TRBJ1-5, with TRBD1 identical over 8 bases. V lost 8 bases to trimming and J lost 4 bases; unmatched junction nucleotides: 10. Germline V gene data show CDR1 as LNHDA and CDR2 as SQIVND (reference sequence). This CDR3 is 15 amino acids long. The CDR3 DNA reads as TGTGCCAGTGAACCCTCTGACAGGGGTAATCAGCCCCAGCATTTT. Translated: CASEPSDRGNQPQHF.

The chain carries TRBV4-2 and TRBJ1-6; D is undetermined. The CDR3 sequence is 14 residues long. Germline V CDR1 and CDR2: LGHNA, YNFKEQ. The V gene lost 1 base and the J gene lost 6 bases, with 7 bases spanning the gap. The CDR3 loop is CASSQGLLNSPLHF. In DNA form, the CDR3 reads TGTGCCAGCAGCCAAGGACTGCTTAATTCACCCCTCCACTTT.

The rearrangement joins TRBV19 to TRBJ1-1; tentatively, D is TRBD1 (5 bases). Trimming removed 5 bases at V and 1 base at J, with 14 bases between. The CDR3 spans 15 residues. Germline CDR1 LNHDA, CDR2 SQIVND (reference sequence). The DNA for the CDR3 is TGTGCCAGTAGTTTCGGGCCCGGGGGGAACACTGAAGCTTTCTTT. It specifies CASSFGPGGNTEAFF.

The chain has TRBV10-2 and TRBJ2-5; D may match TRBD1 or TRBD2 (5 bases each). V dropped 7 bases and J dropped 7 bases, with 16 bases sitting between them. CDR1 is WSHSY and CDR2 is SAAADI in the germline V gene. This CDR3 is built from 13 residues. The CDR3 region is CASTGLGDGTQYF. The CDR3 DNA reads as TGCGCCAGCACCGGGCTGGGGGATGGGACCCAGTACTTC.

Written as DNA, the CDR3 is TGTGCCAGCAGCTCCCGAGGGACAGAAAATCAGCCCCAGCATTTT. Translated, it gives CASSSRGTENQPQHF. This chain uses TRBV11-2 with TRBJ1-5, with 7 nucleotides matching TRBD1. Germline V lookup: CDR1 SGHAT, CDR2 FQNNGV. This CDR3 region has 15 residues. Trimming removed 4 bases from V and 4 bases from J; junction bases left unmatched: 7.

This clonotype was observed a few times. V usage is TRBV5-1 and J usage is TRBJ2-4, with D uncertain. CDR1 is SGHRS and CDR2 is YFSETQ in the germline V gene. The CDR3 runs 16 residues. Trimming pared 2 bases from V and 0 bases from J, leaving 12 bases between. The CDR3 DNA follows: TGCGCCAGCAGCTTAGAGCCGGCTATAGCCAAAAACATTCAGTACTTC. Translating it yields CASSLEPAIAKNIQYF. The entire variable domain, with the rest obtained from reference TRBV5-1 and TRBJ2-4, is as follows: KAGVTQTPRYLIKTRGQQVTLSCSPISGHRSVSWYQQTPGQGLQFLFEYFSETQRNKGNFPGRFSGRQFSNSRSEMNVSTLELGDSALYLCASSLEPAIAKNIQYFGAGTRLSVL.

This chain links TRBV3-2 with TRBJ2-7; TRBD1, the table's D call, lacks a check against the DNA. TRBV3-2 is a recognized pseudogene. The CDR3 is made up of 13 amino acids. In nucleotides, the CDR3 is TGTGCCAGTACCCGGGGGAAAACCTACGAGCAGTACTTC. It is translated as CASTRGKTYEQYF.

This clonotype has at least ten counts. J is TRBJ1-2 and V is TRBV11-2, with D perhaps matching TRBD1 (5 bases). Germline loops: CDR1 SGHAT, CDR2 FQNNGV. V lost 2 bases and J lost 1, with 11 bases in between. The CDR3 spans 15 residues. CDR3: CASSLLGTDNYGYTF. In DNA form, the CDR3 reads TGTGCCAGCAGCTTACTCGGGACGGATAACTATGGCTACACCTTC. Drawing the rest from reference TRBV11-2 and TRBJ1-2, the complete variable domain is EAGVAQSPRYKIIEKRQSVAFWCNPISGHATLYWYQQILGQGPKLLIQFQNNGVVDDSQLPKDRFSAERLKGVDSTLKIQPAKLEDSAVYLCASSLLGTDNYGYTFGSGTRLTVV.

This clonotype was counted only a few times. The rearrangement links TRBV12-5 to TRBJ2-6; D call uncertain. V was trimmed by 1 base and J by 0 bases, leaving 10 bases between them. CDR1 and CDR2 (germline): LGHNT, FRNRAP. This CDR3 contains 17 residues. CDR3 sequence (DNA): TGTGCTAGTGGTTTGGGGCAGGCAACCTCTGGGGCCAACGTCCTGACTTTC. It codes for CASGLGQATSGANVLTF.

The table lists this clonotype with a few counts. The chain has TRBV19 and TRBJ1-1, with D possibly matching TRBD1 (6 bases). This CDR3 spans 14 amino acids. Between the trimmed V and J ends, which lost 5 bases and 4 bases, there was a span of 14 bases. The germline V gene encodes CDR1 LNHDA and CDR2 SQIVND (reference sequence). This CDR3 reads CASSFGGQVTEAFF. For the CDR3, the DNA is TGTGCCAGTAGTTTTGGGGGGCAGGTCACTGAAGCTTTCTTT.

This clonotype was seen a handful of times. The V gene is TRBV6-5, the J gene TRBJ1-3, with D maybe TRBD1 (6 bases). Deletions cut 6 bases from V and 0 bases from J, with 12 bases between. There are 15 residues in the CDR3. Germline V gene data show CDR1 as MNHEY and CDR2 as SVGAGI. The CDR3 here is CASSMRQVSGNTIYF. The DNA of the CDR3 is TGTGCCAGCAGCATGCGACAGGTCTCTGGAAACACCATATATTTT.

As for this clonotype: This may come from a read error, since a much larger clone is one base off. The chain is built from TRBV28 and TRBJ1-3; no clear D. This CDR3 spans 15 amino acids. Germline loops: CDR1 MDHEN, CDR2 SYDVKM. CDR3 nucleotides: TGTGCCGGCAGTTCAACACCGCTCTCTGGAAACACCATATATTTT. Its translation is CAGSSTPLSGNTIYF.

This clonotype has a handful of counts. The V and J genes are TRBV2 and TRBJ1-6; no clear D gene. CDR1 and CDR2 (germline): SNHLY, FYNNEI. The CDR3 sequence is 13 residues long. The CDR3 DNA is TGTGGTTATAGGCCAGGAAGCAATTCACCCCTCCACTTT. This codes for CGYRPGSNSPLHF.

The chain has TRBV6-6 and TRBJ1-1; 7 bases map to TRBD1. Trimming took 2 bases from V and 12 from J; bases not matched to a gene: 3. The CDR3 spans 11 residues. Germline CDR1 MNHNY, CDR2 SVGAGI (reference sequence). Written as DNA, the CDR3 is TGTGCCAGCAGTTACCCGGGACAGACTTTCTTT. Protein sequence: CASSYPGQTFF.

In this sample, this clonotype turned up a few times. V is TRBV24-1 and J is TRBJ1-2; no reliable D call. The CDR3 runs 14 residues. CDR1 is KGHDR and CDR2 is SFDVKD in the germline V gene. The germline V and J ends were trimmed by 3 bases and 5 bases, with 12 bases remaining between them. CDR3 nucleotide sequence: TGTGCCACCAGTGATCCCGACGGAAAGTATGGCTACACCTTC. It encodes CATSDPDGKYGYTF.

This clonotype was recorded many times. The chain is built from TRBV14 and TRBJ1-6, with 9 bases identical to TRBD1. The germline gives CDR1 SGHDN, CDR2 FVKESK. The CDR3 spans 15 residues. With V trimmed by 4 bases and J by 5 bases, 3 bases remained unmatched. The CDR3 sequence: CASSLTGGDNSPLHF. The CDR3 nucleotides are TGTGCCAGCAGCCTAACAGGGGGCGATAATTCACCCCTCCACTTT.

In this sample, this clonotype turned up many times. V and J are TRBV20-1 and TRBJ2-5; the D is unclear. CDR1 is DFQATT and CDR2 is SNEGSKA in the germline V gene (reference sequence). The CDR3 consists of 15 residues. Trimming took 3 bases from V and 1 from J, leaving 15 bases between them. CDR3 sequence: CSARLVAYLQETQYF. Written as DNA, the CDR3 is TGCAGTGCTAGGCTTGTGGCGTACCTCCAAGAGACCCAGTACTTC.

This clonotype was picked up many times. The chain is built from TRBV29-1 and TRBJ2-7; 10 bases are shared with TRBD2. CDR1 and CDR2 from the germline V gene are SQVTM and ANQGSEA. V gave up 5 bases and J gave up 6 bases; unmatched junction bases: 4. The CDR3 spans 12 residues. For the CDR3, the DNA is TGCAGCGTTCAGCGGGGGGGCCGCGAGCAGTACTTC. Its protein is CSVQRGGREQYF.

The V gene is TRBV7-2, the J gene TRBJ1-3, with 9 bases aligning to TRBD1. Germline trimming cut 2 bases from V and 4 bases from J; bases unmatched to any gene: 6. Germline lookup yields CDR1 SGHTA and CDR2 FQGNSA. The CDR3 loop spans 16 amino acids. CDR3 amino acids: CASSLRTGALGNTIYF. DNA of the CDR3: TGTGCCAGCAGCTTACGGACAGGGGCCCTCGGAAACACCATATATTTT.

This clonotype was picked up many times. This chain joins TRBV11-2 and TRBJ1-4; 11 nucleotides line up with TRBD1. The CDR3 has 14 amino acids. With 5 bases clipped from V and 7 bases from J, the junction kept 3 bases outside the gene matches. Germline V gene sequence: CDR1 SGHAT, CDR2 FQNNGV. The CDR3 nucleotides read TGTGCCAGCAGCCCAGGGACAGGGGGTGAAAAACTGTTTTTT. Amino acid sequence: CASSPGTGGEKLFF.

This clonotype was seen at least ten times. The chain uses TRBV10-3 and TRBJ2-7, with TRBD1 matching 8 bases. The CDR3 spans 15 residues. V shed 4 bases and J 2 bases; nucleotides not matched to a gene: 7. The germline V gene has CDR1 ENHRY and CDR2 SYGVKD. The CDR3 here is CAISAGTGHPYEQYF. DNA for the CDR3: TGTGCCATCAGTGCTGGGACAGGACACCCCTACGAGCAGTACTTC.

This clonotype was detected ten times or more. The V and J genes are TRBV20-1 and TRBJ1-5, with D tentatively TRBD1 (6 bases). V lost 3 bases and J lost 0, with 15 bases in between. From germline, CDR1 is DFQATT and CDR2 SNEGSKA (reference sequence). The CDR3 contains 16 residues. The CDR3 DNA reads as TGCAGTGCTAGCAACAGGGAGGCCTATAGCAATCAGCCCCAGCATTTT. Encoded protein: CSASNREAYSNQPQHF.

The chain combines TRBV25-1 with TRBJ1-3, with D possibly being TRBD1 (6 bases). From germline, CDR1 is MGHDK and CDR2 SYGVNS. The V and J ends lost 4 bases and 6 bases respectively, with 7 bases between them. The CDR3 is 12 amino acids. The CDR3 sequence is CASSGQENTIYF. The CDR3 region has the DNA TGTGCCAGCAGTGGACAGGAAAACACCATATATTTT.

This clonotype was found many times. The gene calls are TRBV6-5 and TRBJ1-6; 7 nucleotides match TRBD1. There are 15 residues in the CDR3. CDR1 is MNHEY and CDR2 is SVGAGI in the germline V gene. With 3 bases clipped from V and 7 bases from J, the junction kept 6 bases outside the gene matches. For the CDR3, the DNA is TGTGCCAGCAGTTATGCGGACAGGACCAATTCACCCCTCCACTTT. This encodes CASSYADRTNSPLHF.

In DNA form, the CDR3 reads TGCAGTGCTAGATCTTACAGGGGGCCCTACTCCTACGAGCAGTACTTC. Its protein is CSARSYRGPYSYEQYF. V gene TRBV20-1 combines with J gene TRBJ2-7; TRBD1 agrees at 9 bases. This CDR3 region has 16 residues. V lost 2 bases and J lost 0; bases outside the gene matches: 8. Germline loops: CDR1 DFQATT, CDR2 SNEGSKA (reference sequence).